A selection of T cell receptor beta chains follows, all from one sample in a study of graft-versus-host responses after intestinal transplantation. TCRdb's table, derived via immunoSEQ multiplex PCR, lists solely in-frame clones and lacks some. The table shows 43,000 or so clones, with approximately 92% occurring only once. The specimen comprised PBMCs, sampled 750 to 850 days after a first intestinal transplant, on the day of a second. The receptor set was obtained from a human patient who received an intestinal transplant, so some T cells may come from the graft donor. Both conserved end residues are part of each CDR3.

CDR3 protein	V gene	J gene
CASSVLGESYNEQFF	TRBV6-4	TRBJ2-1
CASSVAGQNTEAFF	TRBV9	TRBJ1-1
CASSLAGTGDEEKLFF	TRBV5-6	TRBJ1-4
CATSPKRGSGNTIYF	TRBV15	TRBJ1-3
CATTTEEVETQYF	TRBV10-3	TRBJ2-5
CASSLSGGTGANVLTF	TRBV11-2	TRBJ2-6
CASSPTGPELGYTF	TRBV7-3	TRBJ1-2
CASSQGLQETQYF	TRBV4-1	TRBJ2-5
CASSSTGTTNSYEQYF	TRBV5-1	TRBJ2-7
CATTGFYEQYF	TRBV10-3	TRBJ2-7
CASSQHDGGTYEQYF	TRBV4-1	.
CASSIRRGGHEQYF	TRBV19	TRBJ2-7
CASSSPGQGDREQYF	TRBV13	TRBJ2-5
CASSHPRWDEQFF	TRBV4-1	TRBJ2-1
CASSVWGNQPQHF	TRBV6-1	TRBJ1-5
CASRPPGGLAQPQHF	TRBV6-1	TRBJ1-5
CASSYILGGEAFF	TRBV6-6	TRBJ1-1
CASSYPSENEAFF	TRBV7-9	TRBJ1-1
CASSLGGTDTQYF	TRBV7-9	TRBJ2-3
CASSPFGQSGNTEAFF	TRBV19	TRBJ1-1
CSVAGKGGMNTEAFF	TRBV29-1	TRBJ1-1
CASSETGALYQPQHF	TRBV28	TRBJ1-5
CASSLDTDTQYF	TRBV7-2	TRBJ2-3
CASSLWSSGGLGDTQYF	TRBV7-2	TRBJ2-3
CASSRGGEQFF	TRBV25-1	TRBJ2-1
CASSLLSTDTQYF	TRBV27	TRBJ2-3
CASSRRVEKLFF	TRBV21-1	TRBJ1-4